The following is a T cell receptor beta chain sequence with its context. Here immunoSEQ multiplex PCR was the method, and the copy in TCRdb shows in-frame clones only, minus some. The sample comprises tens of thousands of clones, just under 70% of which are singletons, and around 28% rests with the top ten. This record comes from a study of cytotoxic CD8 clonotypes in ibrutinib-treated CLL. Study-wide background: IGHV unmutated 17; relapsed/refractory 10 to 11; treatment-naive more than 14.

With 6 bases clipped from V and 5 bases from J, the junction kept 11 bases outside the gene matches. The CDR3 runs to 15 residues. The germline CDR1 and CDR2 sequences are SGHVS and FNYEAQ. The source is a human donor with chronic lymphocytic leukemia. This chain joins TRBV7-6 and TRBJ2-5; the match to TRBD2 covers 8 bases. Sequencing was performed on PBMCs, taken after 24 months of ibrutinib treatment. In DNA form, the CDR3 reads TGTGCCAGCAGTTTTCTCGGGGGGGCCCCGGAGACCCAGTACTTC. It translates to CASSFLGGAPETQYF.